Listed below are T cell receptor beta chains from one sample, sequenced in a study of blood T cells in healthy people across ages. Each CDR3 protein is one row after TCRdb ran MiXCR on the 5' RACE reads. Among 1.5 million to 2 million distinct CDR3 sequences, roughly 52% were seen once, and the ten largest hold over 2%. Specimen: blood. These receptors were obtained from a woman aged 40 to 50 in good health. CDR3s include the opening cysteine and the closing phenylalanine or tryptophan.

v_gene	j_gene	CDR3aa
TRBV5-1	TRBJ2-3	CASSLVGLVGDTQYF
TRBV4-1	TRBJ1-1	CASSQARGLTEAFF
TRBV27	TRBJ1-6	CASSLSGQGDSPPHF
TRBV7-2	TRBJ1-5	CASSSPIQGSYSNQPQHF
TRBV7-2	TRBJ2-3	CASSPQPSGMGTDTQYF
TRBV6-5	TRBJ2-7	CASIYRGSSYEQYF
TRBV10-3	TRBJ2-1	CAISAHRAGDGEQFF
TRBV6-2/TRBV6-3	TRBJ2-1	CASSRATGSYNEQFF
TRBV25-1	TRBJ1-2	CASSESRIYGYTF
TRBV5-1	TRBJ2-5	CASTSFEGGEETQYF
TRBV2	TRBJ1-6	CASTGGQRNSPLHF
TRBV11-2	TRBJ2-7	CASNPAGRLFYEQYF
TRBV6-1	TRBJ2-3	CASSPFLSDTQYF
TRBV28	TRBJ2-1	CASSVHTSGATQFF
TRBV5-6	TRBJ2-1	CASSLILAGGRDEQFF
TRBV6-2/TRBV6-3	-	CASSIAPYNEQYF
TRBV9	TRBJ2-3	CASSVGDADTQYF
TRBV6-1	TRBJ2-7	CASSVEGGSSHEQYF
TRBV12-3/TRBV12-4	TRBJ2-5	CASSFWRTETQYF
TRBV28	TRBJ2-7	CASSFPRDAGGPYEQYF
TRBV7-9	TRBJ2-5	CASSFLGREIGETQYF
TRBV5-6	TRBJ2-4	CASSFRGVLAKNIQYF
TRBV7-2	TRBJ2-5	CASSLALPRQETQYF
TRBV12-3/TRBV12-4	TRBJ2-4	CASRRGAVFEQYF
TRBV28	TRBJ2-7	CASSPPPGKGPYEQYF
TRBV7-2	TRBJ1-4	CASSLAGVGGEKLFF
TRBV24-1	TRBJ2-4	CATSDSGTGINIQYF
TRBV5-1	TRBJ1-1	CASSLVRDTEAFF
TRBV11-2	TRBJ2-3	CASSLDQSLSGASTDTQYF
TRBV20-1	TRBJ2-3	CSASPGGVTPFTDTQYF
TRBV5-1	TRBJ2-5	CASSSFKETQYF
TRBV12-3/TRBV12-4	-	CASSTGIEREQYF
TRBV7-9	TRBJ2-2	CASRYKYGMGDTGELFF
TRBV14	TRBJ2-1	CASSQVGQAAYNEQFF
TRBV7-2	TRBJ2-5	CASRATGYPETQYF
TRBV11-2	TRBJ2-4	CASSSGPLAKNIQYF
TRBV7-8	TRBJ2-5	CASSSTRVGEQYF
TRBV29-1	TRBJ2-1	CSGEPGGTGGNEQFF
TRBV25-1	TRBJ1-2	CASTNSGLYGYTF
TRBV6-5	TRBJ1-1	CASSPRDLRSTEAFF
TRBV6-5	TRBJ2-4	CASSYTGVEAPGVKNIQYF
TRBV7-8	TRBJ2-5	CASSRQSGGLGETQYF
TRBV11-2	TRBJ2-5	CASSFGTSQEQYF
TRBV5-4	TRBJ2-5	CASSRGSVDQETQYF
TRBV9	TRBJ2-1	CASSVGGTGIHNEQFF
TRBV6-2/TRBV6-3	TRBJ1-2	CASSYPGQELYGYTF
TRBV29-1	TRBJ1-1	CSVEERTGGFEAFF
TRBV7-2	TRBJ1-2	CASSPSRVIVDGYTF
TRBV20-1	TRBJ2-7	CSAIPRGLYSYEQYF
TRBV4-1	TRBJ2-7	CASSQGWGSSCEQYF
TRBV2	TRBJ2-5	CASRAGQQETQYF
TRBV4-3	TRBJ2-5	CASSRDVGFLMETQYF
TRBV5-6	TRBJ1-2	CASSAGRRYGYTF
TRBV6-2/TRBV6-3	TRBJ2-6	CASSYSRANVLTF